The 13 T cell receptor beta chains given below trace back to one sample, sequenced in a study of cytomegalovirus exposure and HLA in healthy donors. The PCR had 60 Vbeta and 13 Jbeta primers. Repertoires were generated with immunoSEQ multiplex PCR, while TCRdb's copy carries only in-frame clones and drops some. Here the sample spans 160,000 or so clones, around four fifths being singletons. The specimen was PBMCs. The receptors originated from a middle-aged man in good health and CMV-seropositive.

The chain combines TRBV28 with TRBJ2-7, with D unclear. V was cut by 8 bases and J by 0 bases, with 5 bases left in between. The CDR3 loop spans 11 amino acids. Germline loops: CDR1 MDHEN, CDR2 SYDVKM. This CDR3 reads CASVHSYEQYF. CDR3 bases: TGTGCCAGCGTCCACTCCTACGAGCAGTACTTC.

V is TRBV7-8 and J is TRBJ2-3, with D possibly matching TRBD2 (5 bases). The V end lost 5 bases, the J end lost 6 bases, and 12 bases lay between the germline ends. This CDR3 comprises 13 residues. In germline, CDR1 is SGHVS, CDR2 FQNEAQ. The CDR3 reads CASSQDRRDTQYF. The DNA of the CDR3 is TGTGCCAGCAGCCAAGATCGGAGGGATACGCAGTATTTT. Supplemented by reference TRBV7-8 and TRBJ2-3, the full variable domain reads GAGVSQSPRYKVAKRGQDVALRCDPISGHVSLFWYQQALGQGPEFLTYFQNEAQLDKSGLPSDRFFAERPEGSVSTLKIQRTQQEDSAVYLCASSQDRRDTQYFGPGTRLTVL.

The J gene is TRBJ2-5, the V gene TRBV2; unclear D gene. The end of the DNA is better explained by TRBJ2-7, so the J call may be wrong. The V gene's germline CDR1 is SNHLY and CDR2 FYNNEI. This CDR3 has 11 amino acids. CDR3 nucleotide sequence: TGTGCCAGCAGGTCCACCTACGAGCAGTACTTC. Amino acids: CASRSTYEQYF.

The chain links TRBV2 to TRBJ2-2; 7 bases line up with TRBD1. The J segment lost 5 bases and the V segment lost 6 bases, leaving 6 bases of the junction unmatched. The CDR3 length is 14 residues. Germline V gene data show CDR1 as SNHLY and CDR2 as FYNNEI. CDR3 loop: CASSSDRYTGELFF. The CDR3 nucleotides read TGTGCCAGCAGCTCGGACAGGTATACCGGGGAGCTGTTTTTT.

This chain connects TRBV27 to TRBJ1-1; D is unresolved. CDR3 length equals 13 residues. V lost 9 bases and J 3 bases, leaving 14 bases between the germline ends. Per the germline V gene, CDR1 is MNHEY and CDR2 is SMNVEV (reference sequence). CDR3 DNA sequence: TGTGCCAGGAAGGACTGGATGCACACTGAAGCTTTCTTT. Translating it yields CARKDWMHTEAFF.

The chain is built from TRBV7-2 and TRBJ1-1; maybe TRBD1 (6 bases). Germline CDR1 SGHTA, CDR2 FQGNSA. This CDR3 spans 15 amino acids. Trimming took off 5 bases at V and 1 base at J, with 14 bases between the two ends. The CDR3 loop reads CASSPRGSRNTEAFF. CDR3 coding DNA: TGTGCCAGCAGCCCCAGGGGATCTAGGAACACTGAAGCTTTCTTT.

V gene TRBV30 combines with J gene TRBJ2-7; 10 bases line up with TRBD2. V shed 3 bases and J 2 bases; nucleotides not matched to a gene: 4. Per germline, CDR1 GTSNPN and CDR2 SVGIG (reference sequence). The CDR3 length is 14 residues. CDR3: CAWRGTSVTYEQYF. The CDR3 DNA is TGTGCCTGGAGAGGGACTAGCGTAACCTACGAGCAGTACTTC.

The V call is TRBV19, the J call TRBJ2-5; perhaps TRBD1 as D (6 bases). Germline V gene lookup returns CDR1 LNHDA and CDR2 SQIVND (reference sequence). This CDR3 spans 14 amino acids. Trimming cost V 8 bases and J 2 bases, with 15 bases left between them. CDR3 in DNA: TGTGCCAGTGCTTGGACAGTTTCTCAAGAGACCCAGTACTTC. This sequence encodes CASAWTVSQETQYF.

The chain joins TRBV30 to TRBJ2-1; 13 bases are shared with TRBD2. CDR1 and CDR2 (germline): GTSNPN, SVGIG (reference sequence). Losses at the gene ends were 2 bases for V and 3 bases for J; bases not matched to a gene: 4. The CDR3 has 16 amino acids. The CDR3 sequence: CAWSKGLAGIYNEQFF. The CDR3 DNA follows: TGTGCCTGGAGTAAGGGACTAGCGGGAATCTACAATGAGCAGTTCTTC.

The V call is TRBV28, the J call TRBJ1-2; D unclear. V gave up 5 bases and J gave up 5 bases, with 15 bases separating them. The CDR3 covers 14 residues. The germline V gene encodes CDR1 MDHEN and CDR2 SYDVKM. The CDR3 nucleotides are TGTGCCAGCAGTCTCCTGGACGGAGGGTATGGCTACACCTTC. Translated, it gives CASSLLDGGYGYTF.

The V and J genes are TRBV6-5 and TRBJ2-1; possible D gene TRBD1, 6 bases. Per the germline V gene, CDR1 is MNHEY and CDR2 is SVGAGI. The V gene lost 7 bases and the J gene lost 4 bases, with 11 bases spanning the gap. The CDR3 loop spans 13 amino acids. Here the CDR3 reads CASTLGQYNEQFF. CDR3 in DNA: TGTGCCAGCACTCTCGGACAGTACAATGAGCAGTTCTTC.

The chain employs TRBV9 and TRBJ1-5; maybe TRBD1 (5 bases). Germline values: CDR1 SGDLS, CDR2 YYNGEE. The CDR3 runs 15 residues. Trimming removed 1 base at V and 8 bases at J, with 16 bases between. The chain's CDR3 is CASSVSSDSREPQHF. The CDR3 region has the DNA TGTGCCAGCAGCGTATCCTCCGACAGCCGGGAGCCCCAGCATTTT.

The chain uses TRBV28 and TRBJ2-2, with D unresolved. From germline, CDR1 is MDHEN and CDR2 SYDVKM. V dropped 4 bases and J dropped 2 bases, with 5 bases sitting between them. There are 13 residues in the CDR3. CDR3 region: CASSSTNTGELFF. In DNA form, the CDR3 reads TGTGCCAGCAGTTCGACAAACACCGGGGAGCTGTTTTTT.